What follows are 32 T cell receptor beta chains derived from one specimen sequenced in a study of cytomegalovirus exposure and HLA in healthy donors. Using immunoSEQ multiplex PCR, the repertoire was profiled, and TCRdb retains in-frame clones only, with some absent. Of about 84,000 clones in the sample, roughly 93% were seen once. Sequencing was done on a sample of PBMCs. The receptors come from a man aged 25-45 years in good health and CMV-seronegative.

The chain combines TRBV15 with TRBJ2-4, with D possibly matching TRBD2 (7 bases). CDR1 is LNHNV and CDR2 is YYDKDF in the germline V gene (reference sequence). V was shortened by 1 base and J by 7 bases, with 17 bases between the two germline ends. This CDR3 comprises 16 residues. The CDR3 is CATSRGGGANYNIQYF. DNA of the CDR3: TGTGCCACCAGCAGAGGAGGGGGGGCGAATTATAACATTCAGTACTTC.

J is TRBJ2-7 and V is TRBV7-6; TRBD2 agrees at 9 bases. The CDR3 has 16 residues. V lost 0 bases to trimming and J lost 0 bases; unmatched junction nucleotides: 3. CDR1 SGHVS and CDR2 FNYEAQ come from the germline V gene. CDR3 in amino acids: CASSLAAGGSSYEQYF. The CDR3 bases are TGTGCCAGCAGCTTAGCCGCGGGGGGGTCCTCCTACGAGCAGTACTTC.

The CDR3 is CASSLRYGGTEAFF. The CDR3 DNA follows: TGTGCCAGCAGCTTACGTTACGGGGGCACTGAAGCTTTCTTT. V gene TRBV6-5 combines with J gene TRBJ1-1, with a weak D call TRBD1 (5 bases). Germline values: CDR1 MNHEY, CDR2 SVGAGI. The CDR3 runs to 14 residues. The ends were cut back, 6 bases at V and 4 bases at J, with 15 bases in the middle.

This rearrangement joins TRBV2 to TRBJ1-2, with TRBD1 matching over 9 bases. The CDR3 runs to 17 residues. V dropped 0 bases and J dropped 3; count of bases not matched to a gene: 8. The germline V gene has CDR1 SNHLY and CDR2 FYNNEI. In DNA, the CDR3 is TGTGCCAGCAGTGAAGCTACAGGGGGCCTCTCTCACTATGGCTACACCTTC. Translated: CASSEATGGLSHYGYTF. The whole variable domain, filled in from reference TRBV2 and TRBJ1-2, reads EPEVTQTPSHQVTQMGQEVILRCVPISNHLYFYWYRQILGQKVEFLVSFYNNEISEKSEIFDDQFSVERPDGSNFTLKIRSTKLEDSAMYFCASSEATGGLSHYGYTFGSGTRLTVV.

The rearrangement uses TRBV5-1 and TRBJ1-1; perhaps TRBD1 as D (6 bases). The CDR3 contains 15 residues. V dropped 5 bases and J dropped 1 base, with 15 bases sitting between them. Germline assignment: CDR1 SGHRS and CDR2 YFSETQ. The CDR3 region is CASSPGRGGNTEAFF. The CDR3 DNA reads as TGCGCCAGCAGTCCTGGCAGGGGCGGGAACACTGAAGCTTTCTTT.

This chain joins TRBV28 and TRBJ1-5, with unresolved D. With 3 bases removed from V and 7 bases from J, the gap between germline ends came to 10 bases. This CDR3 spans 13 amino acids. Germline V lookup: CDR1 MDHEN, CDR2 SYDVKM. The CDR3: CASSFPGSQPQHF. The CDR3 coding sequence is TGTGCCAGCAGTTTTCCGGGATCGCAGCCCCAGCATTTT.

The rearrangement links TRBV29-1 to TRBJ2-7, with D perhaps TRBD2 (5 bases). Per germline, CDR1 SQVTM and CDR2 ANQGSEA. The CDR3 has 11 amino acids. Trimming removed 3 bases from V and 5 bases from J, with 8 bases in between. Here the CDR3 reads CSVDRGNEQYF. CDR3 DNA: TGCAGCGTTGATAGAGGGAACGAGCAGTACTTC.

The chain recombines TRBV6-4 with TRBJ2-3; tentatively, D is TRBD2 (5 bases). This CDR3 has 13 residues. In germline, CDR1 is MRHNA, CDR2 SNTAGT. Trimming took off 3 bases at V and 3 bases at J, with 7 bases between the two ends. The CDR3 DNA reads as TGTGCCAGCAGTGAAGAGGGTACAGATACGCAGTATTTT. Its translation: CASSEEGTDTQYF.

The chain has TRBV27 and TRBJ2-1; TRBD1 agrees at 7 bases. The germline V gene encodes CDR1 MNHEY and CDR2 SMNVEV (reference sequence). V was pared by 7 bases and J by 0 bases, with 6 bases of the junction left unmatched. This CDR3 has 15 amino acids. The CDR3 sequence is CASTPDRSSYNEQFF. DNA of the CDR3: TGTGCCAGCACCCCGGACAGGAGCTCCTACAATGAGCAGTTCTTC.

The V and J genes are TRBV13 and TRBJ2-2; TRBD2 aligns across 7 bases. The ends lost 5 bases at V and 6 bases at J; junction bases unmatched: 12. The CDR3 contains 16 residues. The germline CDR1 and CDR2 sequences are PRHDT and FYEKMQ (reference sequence). This CDR3 is CASSGYSFRGAGELFF. The CDR3 nucleotides read TGTGCCAGCAGCGGCTACAGCTTCCGGGGGGCCGGGGAGCTGTTTTTT.

The rearrangement uses TRBV7-9 and TRBJ2-7; the D gene is possibly TRBD1 (6 bases). Per germline, CDR1 SEHNR and CDR2 FQNEAQ (reference sequence). V lost 4 bases to trimming and J lost 6 bases, with 16 bases between them. The CDR3 sequence is 14 residues long. CDR3: CASSYTGILPEQYF. The CDR3 coding sequence is TGTGCCAGCAGCTATACAGGGATTTTGCCCGAGCAGTACTTC. The variable domain in full, completed from reference TRBV7-9 and TRBJ2-7, reads DTGVSQNPRHKITKRGQNVTFRCDPISEHNRLYWYRQTLGQGPEFLTYFQNEAQLEKSRLLSDRFSAERPKGSFSTLEIQRTEQGDSAMYLCASSYTGILPEQYFGPGTRLTVT.

This rearrangement joins TRBV6-1 to TRBJ2-7; TRBD1 matches at 8 bases. The trim removed 2 bases at V and 4 bases at J, leaving 4 bases unmatched. CDR3 size: 14 residues. CDR1 is MNHNS, CDR2 SASEGT, per germline. The CDR3 nucleotides are TGTGCCAGCAGTGAACAGGGGGCCGGTTACGAGCAGTACTTC. Its protein is CASSEQGAGYEQYF.

This sequence joins TRBV28 and TRBJ1-5, with 9 bases aligning to TRBD1. Germline CDR1 MDHEN, CDR2 SYDVKM. The CDR3 has 15 residues. The trim removed 6 bases at V and 3 bases at J, leaving 6 bases unmatched. CDR3: CASRTGTGNNQPQHF. CDR3 coding DNA: TGTGCCAGCAGAACCGGGACAGGGAACAATCAGCCCCAGCATTTT.

This chain uses TRBV25-1 with TRBJ2-1, with TRBD1 matching over 9 bases. J lost 10 bases, V lost 3 bases, and 13 bases had no gene match. CDR3 length equals 16 residues. Germline V CDR1 and CDR2: MGHDK, SYGVNS. The chain's CDR3 is CASSDLNRGPVQEQFF. DNA of the CDR3: TGTGCCAGCAGTGACCTCAACAGGGGGCCGGTTCAAGAGCAGTTCTTC.

CDR3 coding DNA: TGTGCCACCATGAACGGGACAGGGAGGGCTGAAGCTTTCTTT. It translates to CATMNGTGRAEAFF. V usage is TRBV15 and J usage is TRBJ1-1; 9 bases are a match to TRBD1. Trimming at V came to 7 bases and at J to 6 bases, leaving 9 bases not matched to a gene. Looked up from germline, CDR1 is LNHNV and CDR2 is YYDKDF (reference sequence). The CDR3 spans 14 residues.

J is TRBJ2-1 and V is TRBV29-1; weak D call: TRBD2 (7 bases). The CDR3 covers 18 residues. The V and J ends lost 6 bases and 1 base respectively, with 25 bases between them. Germline CDR1 reads SQVTM; CDR2 reads ANQGSEA. The CDR3 is CSVPQSGGPFRSYNEQFF. The CDR3 bases are TGCAGCGTCCCCCAATCCGGGGGGCCCTTTAGATCCTACAATGAGCAGTTCTTC.

This chain uses TRBV5-4 with TRBJ2-7, with a weak D call TRBD2 (6 bases). V lost 5 bases and J 7 bases, leaving 19 bases between the germline ends. Germline CDR1 reads SGHNT; CDR2 reads YYREEE (reference sequence). This CDR3 contains 14 residues. CDR3: CASRRAPSELEQYF. The CDR3 DNA reads TGTGCCAGCAGACGAGCCCCTAGCGAGTTAGAGCAGTACTTC.

In regard to this clone: One end of the junction is discordant with germline, which a read error may explain. The genes are TRBV7-2 and TRBJ2-7; 7 bases map to TRBD2. The CDR3 sequence is 12 residues long. From germline, CDR1 is SGHTA and CDR2 FQGNSA. The CDR3 spells CASSFLVGGMDF. As DNA, the CDR3 is TGTGCCAGCAGCTTCTTGGTGGGGGGGATGGACTTC.

The chain couples TRBV5-3 to TRBJ2-3, with TRBD2 matching over 8 bases. TRBV5-3 is an open reading frame whose function is uncertain. The J segment lost 0 bases and the V segment lost 10 bases, leaving 7 bases of the junction unmatched. The CDR3 extends over 14 amino acids. The CDR3 reads CAPDLAGSTDTQYF. The CDR3 DNA is TGTGCCCCTGACCTAGCGGGTAGCACAGATACGCAGTATTTT.

This clone has a handful of counts. The V and J genes are TRBV27 and TRBJ2-7; 7 bases line up with TRBD1. This CDR3 has 14 amino acids. CDR1 MNHEY and CDR2 SMNVEV come from the germline V gene (reference sequence). Losses at the gene ends were 7 bases for V and 2 bases for J; bases not matched to a gene: 8. This chain's CDR3 is CASKQGPYTYEQYF. CDR3 coding DNA: TGTGCCAGCAAACAGGGGCCGTATACCTACGAGCAGTACTTC.

The chain uses TRBV19 and TRBJ2-7, with D perhaps matching TRBD2 (6 bases). Trimming removed 3 bases at V and 2 bases at J, with 11 bases between. The germline V gene has CDR1 LNHDA and CDR2 SQIVND (reference sequence). This CDR3 spans 14 amino acids. The chain's CDR3 is CASSITRETYEQYF. The CDR3 nucleotides read TGTGCCAGTAGTATTACGCGGGAAACCTACGAGCAGTACTTC.

This clone was counted once. The chain recombines TRBV6-5 with TRBJ2-3; 14 bases align to TRBD2. Looked up from germline, CDR1 is MNHEY and CDR2 is SVGAGI. V shed 7 bases and J 6 bases; nucleotides not matched to a gene: 6. The CDR3 is made up of 15 amino acids. CDR3: CASTRLAGGRDTQYF. The CDR3 DNA sequence: TGTGCCAGCACCCGACTAGCGGGAGGGCGTGATACGCAGTATTTT.

The chain uses TRBV28 and TRBJ2-1; D is perhaps TRBD1 (5 bases). This CDR3 contains 15 residues. Germline CDR1 is MDHEN and CDR2 is SYDVKM. Trimming stripped 4 bases from V and 0 bases from J, with 10 bases between. The chain's CDR3 is CASSSWGDSYNEQFF. As DNA, the CDR3 is TGTGCCAGCAGTTCTTGGGGCGACTCCTACAATGAGCAGTTCTTC.

V and J are TRBV2 and TRBJ2-7; TRBD2 matches 11 bases. The junction had 7 bases not matched to a gene; V was cut back by 6 bases and J by 3 bases. CDR1 is SNHLY and CDR2 is FYNNEI in the germline V gene. The CDR3 is 15 amino acids. CDR3 nucleotides: TGTGCCAGCAGGGCCCAAACTAGCGGGAGCTACGAGCAGTACTTC. This codes for CASRAQTSGSYEQYF.

The rearrangement joins TRBV19 to TRBJ1-2; D unclear. The CDR3 is made up of 15 amino acids. Trimming removed 5 bases at V and 2 bases at J, with 15 bases between. Germline assignment: CDR1 LNHDA and CDR2 SQIVND (reference sequence). DNA for the CDR3: TGTGCCAGTAGTTCCCCCGGGGAGGCAAACTATGGCTACACCTTC. Translation: CASSSPGEANYGYTF.

The sample holds a few counts of this clone. The gene calls are TRBV9 and TRBJ2-7; TRBD2 is a possible D gene (5 bases). This CDR3 has 13 residues. V was cut by 0 bases and J by 4 bases, with 8 bases left in between. Germline values: CDR1 SGDLS, CDR2 YYNGEE. The DNA of the CDR3 is TGTGCCAGCAGCGTAGGGGGAGAATACGAGCAGTACTTC. This translates into CASSVGGEYEQYF.

The V and J genes are TRBV5-4 and TRBJ2-7; D gene unclear. The CDR3 spans 12 residues. Between the trimmed V and J ends, which lost 2 bases and 4 bases, there was a span of 7 bases. Germline assignment: CDR1 SGHNT and CDR2 YYREEE (reference sequence). The CDR3 coding sequence is TGTGCCAGCAGCTTTGGAGATTACGAGCAGTACTTC. It encodes CASSFGDYEQYF.

The gene calls are TRBV28 and TRBJ2-7; weak D call: TRBD2 (5 bases). Per germline, CDR1 MDHEN and CDR2 SYDVKM. V lost 6 bases to trimming and J lost 2 bases, with 5 bases between them. CDR3 length: 11 amino acids. The CDR3 DNA follows: TGTGCCAGCAGGCGGGCCTACGAGCAGTACTTC. Encoded protein: CASRRAYEQYF.

The gene calls are TRBV28 and TRBJ1-1, with a possible D match to TRBD1 (6 bases). The V gene lost 5 bases and the J gene lost 1 base, with 11 bases spanning the gap. Germline V gene lookup returns CDR1 MDHEN and CDR2 SYDVKM. This CDR3 region has 14 residues. The CDR3 loop is CASSPDRSNTEAFF. In DNA form, the CDR3 reads TGTGCCAGCAGTCCCGACAGGTCGAACACTGAAGCTTTCTTT.

This chain links TRBV2 with TRBJ2-7, with TRBD2 matching over 7 bases. This CDR3 contains 14 residues. Losses at the gene ends were 1 base for V and 3 bases for J; bases not matched to a gene: 3. Germline V gene sequence: CDR1 SNHLY, CDR2 FYNNEI. CDR3 in DNA: TGTGCCAGCAGTGAAGGGCTAGCGGACTACGAGCAGTACTTC. As protein: CASSEGLADYEQYF.

Written as DNA, the CDR3 is TGTGCCAGCAGCCAAGGACAGTTACTTAGCAATCAGCCCCAGCATTTT. It codes for CASSQGQLLSNQPQHF. This rearrangement joins TRBV5-8 to TRBJ1-5; tentative D call: TRBD1 (6 bases). This CDR3 contains 16 residues. V was pared by 4 bases and J by 0 bases, with 14 bases between. The V gene's germline CDR1 is SGHTS and CDR2 YDEGEE. Full variable domain (outside the CDR3, taken from reference TRBV5-8 and TRBJ1-5): EAGVTQSPTHLIKTRGQQATLRCSPISGHTSVYWYQQALGLGLQFLLWYDEGEERNRGNFPPRFSGRQFPNYSSELNVNALELEDSALYLCASSQGQLLSNQPQHFGDGTRLSIL.

This chain connects TRBV10-3 to TRBJ2-3, with 12 nucleotides matching TRBD2. The CDR3 extends over 17 amino acids. The trim removed 2 bases at V and 2 bases at J, leaving 5 bases unmatched. Germline loops: CDR1 ENHRY, CDR2 SYGVKD. In nucleotides, the CDR3 is TGTGCCATCAGTGAGAAACTAGCGGGGGGTATCACAGATACGCAGTATTTT. It translates to CAISEKLAGGITDTQYF.